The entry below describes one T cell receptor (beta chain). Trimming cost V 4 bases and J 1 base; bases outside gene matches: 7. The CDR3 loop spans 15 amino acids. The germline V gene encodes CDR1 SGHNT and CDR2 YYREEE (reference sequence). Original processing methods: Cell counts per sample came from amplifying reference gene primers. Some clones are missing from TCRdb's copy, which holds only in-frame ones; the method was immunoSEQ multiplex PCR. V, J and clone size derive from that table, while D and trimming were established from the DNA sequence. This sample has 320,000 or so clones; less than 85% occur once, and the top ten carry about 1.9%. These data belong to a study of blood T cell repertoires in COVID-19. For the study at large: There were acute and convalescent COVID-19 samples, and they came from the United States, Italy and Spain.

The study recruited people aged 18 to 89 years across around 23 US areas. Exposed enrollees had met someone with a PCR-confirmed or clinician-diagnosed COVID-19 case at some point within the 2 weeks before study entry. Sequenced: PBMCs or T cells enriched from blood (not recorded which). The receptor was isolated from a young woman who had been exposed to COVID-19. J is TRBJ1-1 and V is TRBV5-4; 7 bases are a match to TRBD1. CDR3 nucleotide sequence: TGTGCCAGCAGCCCAAGACAGGGATGGAACACTGAAGCTTTCTTT. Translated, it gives CASSPRQGWNTEAFF.